The 5 T cell receptor beta chains in this list originate from one sample, sequenced in a study of blood T cell repertoires in COVID-19. The method was immunoSEQ multiplex PCR; TCRdb's version includes in-frame clones alone and lacks a portion of them. The sample lists approximately 200,000 clones; 65% to 90% were seen once. The material sequenced was PBMCs or T cells enriched from blood (not recorded which). The receptors originated from a man in his forties or fifties who had recovered from COVID-19.

The chain carries TRBV12-5 and TRBJ1-2, with D unclear. Germline assignment: CDR1 LGHNT and CDR2 FRNRAP. The CDR3 is made up of 12 amino acids. Between the trimmed V and J ends, which lost 5 bases and 1 base, there was a span of 5 bases. The CDR3 coding sequence is TGTGCTAGTGGTCTGTATAACTATGGCTACACCTTC. The encoded protein is CASGLYNYGYTF.

The chain has TRBV28 and TRBJ1-4; maybe TRBD1 (6 bases). Germline V gene lookup returns CDR1 MDHEN and CDR2 SYDVKM. The CDR3 sequence is 15 residues long. V shed 4 bases and J shed 6 bases, with 15 bases lying between them. CDR3 sequence reads: CASSSLSGAYEKLFF. CDR3 in DNA: TGTGCCAGCAGTTCGTTGTCAGGGGCCTATGAAAAACTGTTTTTT.

Points on this clone: Other nucleotide sequences from this sample produce the same CDR3. This chain uses TRBV28 with TRBJ2-3; D gene uncertain. This CDR3 is built from 11 residues. With 6 bases removed from V and 6 bases from J, the gap between germline ends came to 7 bases. CDR1 is MDHEN and CDR2 is SYDVKM in the germline V gene. Here the CDR3 reads CASSLLDTQYF. As DNA, the CDR3 is TGTGCCAGCAGCCTCCTCGATACGCAGTATTTT.

This clone was picked up a small number of times. The rearrangement links TRBV18 to TRBJ2-2; 8 bases agree with TRBD1. Germline CDR1 KGHSH, CDR2 LQKENI. The CDR3 runs 17 residues. Trimming took 3 bases from V and 1 from J; bases not matched to a gene: 7. The CDR3 region is CASSPRGGTGNTGELFF. The CDR3 coding sequence is TGTGCCAGCTCACCCCGCGGAGGGACAGGGAACACCGGGGAGCTGTTTTTT.

This rearrangement joins TRBV4-3 to TRBJ1-5; 7 positions agree with TRBD1. The CDR3 covers 14 residues. V lost 4 bases to trimming and J lost 6 bases; unmatched junction nucleotides: 6. The germline V gene encodes CDR1 LGHNA and CDR2 YSLEER. CDR3: CASSRERGRQPQHF. The CDR3 nucleotides read TGCGCCAGCAGCCGAGAAAGGGGGCGTCAGCCCCAGCATTTT.